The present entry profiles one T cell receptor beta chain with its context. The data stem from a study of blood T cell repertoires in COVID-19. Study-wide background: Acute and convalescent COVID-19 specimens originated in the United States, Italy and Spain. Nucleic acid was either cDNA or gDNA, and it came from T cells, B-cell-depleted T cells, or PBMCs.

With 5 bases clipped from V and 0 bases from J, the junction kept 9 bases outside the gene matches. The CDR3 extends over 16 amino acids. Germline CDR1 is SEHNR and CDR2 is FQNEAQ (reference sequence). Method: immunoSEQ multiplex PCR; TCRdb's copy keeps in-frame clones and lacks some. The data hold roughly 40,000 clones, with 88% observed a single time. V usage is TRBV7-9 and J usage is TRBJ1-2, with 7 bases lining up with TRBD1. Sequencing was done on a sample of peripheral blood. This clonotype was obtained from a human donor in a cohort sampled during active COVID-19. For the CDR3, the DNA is TGTGCCAGCAGCAGACGGACAGGCCCAGCTAACTATGGCTACACCTTC. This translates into CASSRRTGPANYGYTF. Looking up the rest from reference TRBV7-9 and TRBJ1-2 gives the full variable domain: DTGVSQNPRHKITKRGQNVTFRCDPISEHNRLYWYRQTLGQGPEFLTYFQNEAQLEKSRLLSDRFSAERPKGSFSTLEIQRTEQGDSAMYLCASSRRTGPANYGYTFGSGTRLTVV.